This section outlines one T cell receptor (beta chain) sequence together with its context. The antigen remains undetermined. Libraries were prepared by immunoSEQ multiplex PCR; TCRdb keeps only in-frame clonotypes and omits some of them. The profile covers 100,000 to 150,000 clones, with approximately 88% appearing a single time and roughly 3.5% taken by the ten largest. The sample is drawn from a study of PD-L1 blockade in urothelial cancer. Findings and limits, study-wide: Patients with durable benefit had greater blood expansion of tumor-associated TCR clones 3 weeks into treatment.

V shed 5 bases, J shed 9 bases, and the junction held 12 bases outside the gene matches. This CDR3 is built from 15 residues. Germline assignment: CDR1 SGHTA and CDR2 FQGTGA. Described time point: pretreatment peripheral blood. Per patient, between 1 and 8 samples were collected at pretreatment and on-treatment time points. Here the sequenced sample was PBMCs, taken around atezolizumab (anti-PD-L1) treatment. The receptor was derived from a man aged 45 to 65 with urothelial cancer. V is TRBV7-3 and J is TRBJ2-1; 8 nucleotides line up with TRBD2. CDR3 DNA sequence: TGTGCCAGCAGCCCCCCCGGGACTAGATTGACTGAGCAGTTCTTC. This codes for CASSPPGTRLTEQFF.